This T cell receptor beta chain was documented in a study of blood T cell repertoires in COVID-19. The wider study: Collection of acute and convalescent COVID-19 samples took place in the United States, Italy and Spain. From T cells, B-cell-depleted T cells, or PBMCs came the material, which was cDNA or gDNA.

Germline CDR1 and CDR2: LNHDA and SQIVND (reference sequence). This CDR3 region has 15 residues. J gave up 10 bases and V 4 bases, and 11 bases lay outside the gene matches. Assay: immunoSEQ multiplex PCR; the TCRdb copy retains only in-frame clones and omits some. The sample lists around 250,000 clones, 70% to 90% occurring once. The clonotype was recovered from a man aged 60 to 69 with acute or convalescent COVID-19. J is TRBJ2-1 and V is TRBV19; 9 bases line up with TRBD1. The material sequenced was peripheral blood. This CDR3 reads CASSTRDRVTREQFF. The CDR3 DNA sequence: TGTGCCAGTAGTACCCGGGACAGGGTGACAAGGGAGCAGTTCTTC.